Shown below are 28 T cell receptor beta chains from a single sample sequenced in a study of shared clonotypes between healthy human individuals. Only in-frame clones appear in the TCRdb table, and some are missing; sequencing was by immunoSEQ multiplex PCR. The sample lists about a million clones, approximately 77% seen once, with 0.89% in the top ten. Sequenced: memory CD4+ T cells from PBMCs. Subset: CD45RA-negative fraction. Source of these receptors: a man aged 18 to 35 in good health. Some clones in this sample may be carry-over from other donors' samples.

CDR3 DNA sequence: TGTGCCAGCAGCTTAGTCCTAGCGGGGGGAGGGACCCAGTACTTC. This sequence encodes CASSLVLAGGGTQYF. The chain recombines TRBV11-2 with TRBJ2-5; 11 positions match TRBD2. CDR1 SGHAT and CDR2 FQNNGV come from the germline V gene. The V gene end was trimmed by 1 base and the J gene end by 7 bases; junction bases not matched to a gene: 5. CDR3 length equals 15 residues.

This clone was observed a handful of times. The chain joins TRBV28 to TRBJ2-2; D could derive from TRBD1 or TRBD2 (5 bases each). In germline, CDR1 is MDHEN, CDR2 SYDVKM. The CDR3 spans 14 residues. Deletions cut 5 bases from V and 4 bases from J, with 11 bases between. The CDR3 DNA follows: TGTGCCAGCAGTGAGGCAGGGACCACCGGGGAGCTGTTTTTT. Its protein is CASSEAGTTGELFF.

The sample holds one count of this clone. This chain connects TRBV6-5 to TRBJ2-3, with no clear D. Per the germline V gene, CDR1 is MNHEY and CDR2 is SVGAGI. The CDR3 has 15 amino acids. Between the trimmed V and J ends, which lost 0 bases and 0 bases, there was a span of 7 bases. The DNA of the CDR3 is TGTGCCAGCAGTTACTCGAATCCGAGCACAGATACGCAGTATTTT. Its protein is CASSYSNPSTDTQYF.

This clone was counted only a few times. The genes are TRBV4-1 and TRBJ2-3; D call uncertain. This CDR3 is built from 14 residues. The germline V and J ends were trimmed by 5 bases and 1 base, with 10 bases remaining between them. CDR1 MGHRA and CDR2 YSYEKL come from the germline V gene. The CDR3 region has the DNA TGCGCCAGCAGCGGAAGGACGCGCACAGATACGCAGTATTTT. This codes for CASSGRTRTDTQYF.

The J gene is TRBJ2-3, the V gene TRBV10-3; TRBD1 or TRBD2 may be the D gene (5 bases each). The CDR3 spans 15 residues. Looked up from germline, CDR1 is ENHRY and CDR2 is SYGVKD. V was clipped by 3 bases and J by 1 base, with 11 bases between them. The CDR3 DNA reads as TGTGCCATCAGTGATTGGGGGTTTGGCACAGATACGCAGTATTTT. This encodes CAISDWGFGTDTQYF.

Only a few counts were recorded for this clone. The rearrangement joins TRBV27 to TRBJ1-1; D call uncertain. The CDR3 runs to 13 residues. CDR1 is MNHEY and CDR2 is SMNVEV in the germline V gene (reference sequence). Trimming cost V 5 bases and J 3 bases, with 10 bases left between them. The CDR3 DNA reads TGTGCCAGCAGTCGCGCAAGGGACACTGAAGCTTTCTTT. This codes for CASSRARDTEAFF.

A word on this clone: Germline is not matched at one junction end, which may reflect a read error. The V call is TRBV2, the J call TRBJ1-3, with 7 bases fitting TRBD1. The CDR3 runs to 16 residues. The germline gives CDR1 SNHLY, CDR2 FYNNEI. CDR3 residues: CASSEGGRVNRNTIYF. The CDR3 bases are TGTGCCAGCAGCGAAGGGGGCAGGGTGAATCGAAACACCATATATTTT. The variable domain in full, completed from reference TRBV2 and TRBJ1-3, reads EPEVTQTPSHQVTQMGQEVILRCVPISNHLYFYWYRQILGQKVEFLVSFYNNEISEKSEIFDDQFSVERPDGSNFTLKIRSTKLEDSAMYFCASSEGGRVNRNTIYFGEGSWLTVV.

In its sample, this clone was seen a few times. The sample has other DNA sequences that encode this CDR3 too. The DNA of the CDR3 is TGTGCCAGCAGCTTATCGGGAGTGAACACTGAAGCTTTCTTT. Its translation is CASSLSGVNTEAFF. The J gene is TRBJ1-1, the V gene TRBV11-3, with D unresolved. The CDR3 has 14 residues. Between the trimmed V and J ends, which lost 2 bases and 0 bases, there was a span of 7 bases. CDR1 is SGHNT and CDR2 is YENEEA in the germline V gene.

V is TRBV28 and J is TRBJ1-2; tentative D call: TRBD1 (6 bases). Looked up from germline, CDR1 is MDHEN and CDR2 is SYDVKM. The CDR3 is made up of 15 amino acids. V was shortened by 7 bases and J by 4 bases, with 19 bases between the two germline ends. The CDR3 nucleotides are TGTGCCAGCACCACGGACGGGACAAGCCTCTATGGCTACACCTTC. Translation gives CASTTDGTSLYGYTF.

Notes on this clone: This same CDR3 is encoded by further DNA sequences in the sample. V and J are TRBV10-3 and TRBJ2-3; TRBD2 is a possible D gene (5 bases). This CDR3 has 14 amino acids. V lost 5 bases to trimming and J lost 1 base, with 10 bases between them. Germline V gene sequence: CDR1 ENHRY, CDR2 SYGVKD. CDR3 in amino acids: CAISSGRGTDTQYF. In DNA form, the CDR3 reads TGTGCCATCAGTAGCGGTAGGGGCACAGATACGCAGTATTTT.

This clone was recorded once. J is TRBJ1-2 and V is TRBV19; the D is unclear. CDR3 size: 14 residues. V was pared by 8 bases and J by 3 bases, with 16 bases between. In germline, CDR1 is LNHDA, CDR2 SQIVND (reference sequence). CDR3 loop: CASYGERMHYGYTF. The CDR3 DNA reads as TGTGCCAGTTATGGGGAAAGGATGCACTATGGCTACACCTTC.

The rearrangement joins TRBV5-1 to TRBJ2-3, with 7 bases identical to TRBD1. Unmatched junction bases numbered 5, after V lost 4 bases and J lost 6 bases. The germline gives CDR1 SGHRS, CDR2 YFSETQ. The CDR3 covers 13 residues. DNA of the CDR3: TGCGCCAGCAGCGTGACAGGGACGGATACGCAGTATTTT. It encodes CASSVTGTDTQYF.

The CDR3 nucleotides are TGTGCCAGCAGTCTTACAGGGGCGCCCTACACAGATACGCAGTATTTT. It specifies CASSLTGAPYTDTQYF. V and J are TRBV27 and TRBJ2-3, with 7 bases identical to TRBD1. Germline assignment: CDR1 MNHEY and CDR2 SMNVEV (reference sequence). The V and J ends lost 5 bases and 2 bases, in that order; junction bases with no gene match: 10. This CDR3 spans 16 amino acids.

The rearrangement joins TRBV9 to TRBJ1-5; no firm D call. V lost 2 bases and J lost 5, with 8 bases in between. The V gene's germline CDR1 is SGDLS and CDR2 YYNGEE. The CDR3 runs to 13 residues. In DNA form, the CDR3 reads TGTGCCAGCAGCGTCCGAGCGGATCAGCCCCAGCATTTT. Protein product: CASSVRADQPQHF.

The J gene is TRBJ2-5, the V gene TRBV5-1, with no clear D. The germline gives CDR1 SGHRS, CDR2 YFSETQ. This CDR3 comprises 14 residues. The ends were cut back, 0 bases at V and 3 bases at J, with 9 bases in the middle. CDR3 bases: TGCGCCAGCAGCTTGGCTAGAAGGAAAGAGACCCAGTACTTC. Its translation is CASSLARRKETQYF. The variable domain in full, with the rest retrieved from reference TRBV5-1 and TRBJ2-5, is KAGVTQTPRYLIKTRGQQVTLSCSPISGHRSVSWYQQTPGQGLQFLFEYFSETQRNKGNFPGRFSGRQFSNSRSEMNVSTLELGDSALYLCASSLARRKETQYFGPGTRLLVL.

This chain uses TRBV29-1 with TRBJ1-5, with a possible D match to TRBD1 (5 bases). Germline loops: CDR1 SQVTM, CDR2 ANQGSEA. The CDR3 runs to 13 residues. V lost 0 bases, J lost 7 bases, and 10 bases lay in between. The DNA for the CDR3 is TGCAGCGTTGAAGATGAGGGGCTACAGCCCCAGCATTTT. Its translation is CSVEDEGLQPQHF.

Only a few counts were recorded for this clone. This sequence joins TRBV7-2 and TRBJ2-5; D remains ambiguous. The germline V gene encodes CDR1 SGHTA and CDR2 FQGNSA. Trimming took 2 bases from V and 5 from J, leaving 18 bases between them. This CDR3 is 16 amino acids long. CDR3 residues: CASSLSRTRYGETQYF. CDR3 sequence (DNA): TGTGCCAGCAGCTTAAGTCGTACGCGGTACGGGGAGACCCAGTACTTC. The whole variable domain, remainder taken from reference TRBV7-2 and TRBJ2-5, is GAGVSQSPSNKVTEKGKDVELRCDPISGHTALYWYRQSLGQGLEFLIYFQGNSAPDKSGLPSDRFSAERTGGSVSTLTIQRTQQEDSAVYLCASSLSRTRYGETQYFGPGTRLLVL.

The chain has TRBV7-6 and TRBJ1-3; TRBD1 matches at 10 bases. Germline lookup yields CDR1 SGHVS and CDR2 FNYEAQ. This CDR3 has 16 amino acids. J was trimmed by 10 bases and V by 3 bases; bases with no gene match: 12. Written as DNA, the CDR3 is TGTGCCAGCAGCTTTACACCGGGACAGGGGACGGGGACCATATATTTT. Its translation is CASSFTPGQGTGTIYF. The full variable domain, rest sourced from reference TRBV7-6 and TRBJ1-3, is GAGVSQSPRYKVTKRGQDVALRCDPISGHVSLYWYRQALGQGPEFLTYFNYEAQQDKSGLPNDRFSAERPEGSISTLTIQRTEQRDSAMYRCASSFTPGQGTGTIYFGEGSWLTVV.

V is TRBV6-6 and J is TRBJ2-1, with 7 bases matching TRBD2. Germline values: CDR1 MNHNY, CDR2 SVGAGI (reference sequence). V shed 3 bases, J shed 5 bases, and the junction held 10 bases outside the gene matches. CDR3 length equals 16 residues. The CDR3 loop reads CASSYEAGTTNNEQFF. The CDR3 DNA reads TGTGCCAGCAGTTATGAGGCCGGGACTACTAACAATGAGCAGTTCTTC.

The rearrangement joins TRBV28 to TRBJ1-2; the match to TRBD1 covers 7 bases. After removal of 2 bases from V and 8 bases from J, the junction contained 2 bases not matched to a gene. Germline lookup yields CDR1 MDHEN and CDR2 SYDVKM. This CDR3 is 12 amino acids long. In nucleotides, the CDR3 is TGTGCCAGCAGTTTAAGGGGGCGCGGCTACACCTTC. Its protein product is CASSLRGRGYTF.

The genes are TRBV5-6 and TRBJ2-4; TRBD1 aligns across 9 bases. V lost 3 bases and J lost 8; bases outside the gene matches: 6. Germline V lookup: CDR1 SGHDT, CDR2 YYEEEE. This CDR3 spans 14 amino acids. CDR3 in DNA: TGTGCCAGCAGCTCCTCTACAGGGGGCGACATTCAGTACTTC. Amino acids: CASSSSTGGDIQYF.

This clone has more than one count but fewer than ten. This chain uses TRBV18 with TRBJ2-3, with 13 positions matching TRBD2. CDR1 and CDR2 from the germline V gene are KGHSH and LQKENI. V lost 5 bases, J lost 3 bases, and 5 bases stayed unmatched. The CDR3 runs 16 residues. As DNA, the CDR3 is TGTGCCAGCTCATCGGGACTAGCGGGAAGGACAGATACGCAGTATTTT. Amino acid sequence: CASSSGLAGRTDTQYF.

This chain joins TRBV9 and TRBJ2-3, with 10 bases matching TRBD2. Germline CDR1 and CDR2: SGDLS and YYNGEE. CDR3 size: 17 residues. V lost 4 bases to trimming and J lost 4 bases; unmatched junction nucleotides: 12. DNA for the CDR3: TGTGCCAGCAGCTTCCCCCCCAGCGGGAGGGCCCCAGATACGCAGTATTTT. Protein sequence: CASSFPPSGRAPDTQYF.

This chain's CDR3 is CASSVFPGLSGGELFF. The CDR3 DNA reads TGTGCCAGCAGCGTATTTCCGGGGTTGAGTGGCGGGGAGCTGTTTTTT. The chain recombines TRBV9 with TRBJ2-2; the D gene is possibly TRBD2 (5 bases). Looked up from germline, CDR1 is SGDLS and CDR2 is YYNGEE. The CDR3 runs 16 residues. V dropped 1 base and J dropped 7 bases, with 17 bases sitting between them.

The gene calls are TRBV4-1 and TRBJ1-4; maybe TRBD1 (6 bases). Trimming took 3 bases from V and 6 from J, leaving 14 bases between them. The CDR3 consists of 15 residues. The V gene's germline CDR1 is MGHRA and CDR2 YSYEKL. Here the CDR3 reads CASSQKPNRDEKLFF. In DNA form, the CDR3 reads TGCGCCAGCAGCCAGAAGCCGAACAGGGATGAAAAACTGTTTTTT.

The CDR3 nucleotides are TGTGCCAGCAGACAGGACAGGTGGTCCTACAATGAGCAGTTCTTC. Translating it yields CASRQDRWSYNEQFF. The V call is TRBV7-2, the J call TRBJ2-1; TRBD1 aligns across 7 bases. From germline, CDR1 is SGHTA and CDR2 FQGNSA. The V gene end was trimmed by 6 bases and the J gene end by 1 base; junction bases not matched to a gene: 6. The CDR3 length is 15 residues.

The V gene is TRBV11-2, the J gene TRBJ2-1; 9 bases line up with TRBD2. The CDR3 has 15 residues. V dropped 3 bases and J dropped 9; count of bases not matched to a gene: 9. CDR1 SGHAT and CDR2 FQNNGV come from the germline V gene. CDR3 nucleotide sequence: TGTGCCAGCAGCTTCTCGCGGGAGGGCCATCGTGAGCAGTTCTTC. It specifies CASSFSREGHREQFF.

V and J are TRBV2 and TRBJ1-5; D might be TRBD1 (6 bases). The ends were cut back, 5 bases at V and 6 bases at J, with 14 bases in the middle. Germline lookup yields CDR1 SNHLY and CDR2 FYNNEI. The CDR3 extends over 14 amino acids. DNA for the CDR3: TGTGCCAGCAGTCGACAGGCCCCAAGTCAGCCCCAGCATTTT. Protein product: CASSRQAPSQPQHF.